The next 32 T cell receptor beta chains were all read from a single sample in a study of blood T cell repertoires in COVID-19. Some clones are missing from TCRdb's copy, which holds only in-frame ones; the method was immunoSEQ multiplex PCR. The table lists roughly 49,000 clones, about 71% of them singletons. Specimen: peripheral blood. These receptors were obtained from a woman between 65 and 79 years old with acute or convalescent COVID-19.

This chain uses TRBV27 with TRBJ2-5; 7 positions match TRBD1. In germline, CDR1 is MNHEY, CDR2 SMNVEV (reference sequence). V lost 5 bases to trimming and J lost 5 bases; unmatched junction nucleotides: 14. The CDR3 runs 16 residues. As DNA, the CDR3 is TGTGCCAGCAGTCTCACTGACTCGACAGGGAGTGAGACCCAGTACTTC. It codes for CASSLTDSTGSETQYF.

The J gene is TRBJ2-1, the V gene TRBV30, with a possible D match to TRBD2 (5 bases). The germline gives CDR1 GTSNPN, CDR2 SVGIG (reference sequence). V was pared by 7 bases and J by 7 bases, with 14 bases between. The CDR3 is made up of 12 amino acids. This chain's CDR3 is CALTRPENEQFF. CDR3 bases: TGTGCCTTAACTAGACCTGAGAATGAGCAGTTCTTC. The entire variable domain, with the rest obtained from reference TRBV30 and TRBJ2-1, is as follows: SQTIHQWPATLVQPVGSPLSLECTVEGTSNPNLYWYRQAAGRGLQLLFYSVGIGQISSEVPQNLSASRPQDRQFILSSKKLLLSDSGFYLCALTRPENEQFFGPGTRLTVL.

J is TRBJ2-6 and V is TRBV4-1; D unclear. The CDR3 runs to 16 residues. Germline-derived CDR1 and CDR2 are MGHRA and YSYEKL. With 3 bases removed from V and 4 bases from J, the gap between germline ends came to 13 bases. In DNA, the CDR3 is TGCGCCAGCAGCCAGAGTCTGAGCAAGGGGGCCAACGTCCTGACTTTC. This translates into CASSQSLSKGANVLTF.

The sample holds a few counts of this clone. This chain links TRBV4-3 with TRBJ1-3, with D perhaps TRBD1 (5 bases). V lost 0 bases and J lost 5, with 14 bases in between. The CDR3 is 16 amino acids. Per the germline V gene, CDR1 is LGHNA and CDR2 is YSLEER. In nucleotides, the CDR3 is TGCGCCAGCAGCCAAGAAGTTTCAGGGATTAGAAACACCATATATTTT. Protein product: CASSQEVSGIRNTIYF.

This clone has only a few counts. The J gene is TRBJ1-1, the V gene TRBV19; the D is unclear. Germline CDR1 LNHDA, CDR2 SQIVND (reference sequence). CDR3 size: 13 residues. Trimming removed 4 bases at V and 3 bases at J, with 9 bases between. This CDR3 is CASSTYGYTEAFF. As DNA, the CDR3 is TGTGCCAGTAGTACCTACGGGTACACTGAAGCTTTCTTT.

The genes are TRBV6-5 and TRBJ1-2; 9 positions match TRBD1. The CDR3 is 14 amino acids. V shed 6 bases, J shed 6 bases, and the junction held 8 bases outside the gene matches. CDR1 is MNHEY and CDR2 is SVGAGI in the germline V gene. The CDR3 here is CASRKGGQGDGYTF. Written as DNA, the CDR3 is TGTGCCAGCAGGAAAGGGGGACAGGGCGATGGCTACACCTTC.

CDR3: CASSTRLAGGPREQYF. CDR3 in DNA: TGTGCCAGCAGCACCAGACTAGCGGGAGGGCCTCGCGAGCAGTACTTC. The chain joins TRBV7-2 to TRBJ2-7; 14 positions match TRBD2. The CDR3 totals 16 residues. Germline-derived CDR1 and CDR2 are SGHTA and FQGNSA. The ends lost 5 bases at V and 6 bases at J; junction bases unmatched: 9.

This clone has only a few counts. The chain uses TRBV6-1 and TRBJ2-3, with D tentatively TRBD1 (6 bases). CDR3 length: 15 amino acids. With 2 bases removed from V and 3 bases from J, the gap between germline ends came to 12 bases. Germline V gives CDR1 MNHNS, CDR2 SASEGT. The CDR3 nucleotides read TGTGCCAGCAGTGAAACACAGGGTGGGACAGATACGCAGTATTTT. It is translated as CASSETQGGTDTQYF.

The chain recombines TRBV2 with TRBJ2-5; 8 bases are a match to TRBD1. The V gene's germline CDR1 is SNHLY and CDR2 FYNNEI. CDR3 length: 13 residues. V was pared by 6 bases and J by 5 bases, with 5 bases of the junction left unmatched. The CDR3 bases are TGTGCCAGCAGGCGACAGGGGAGGGAGACCCAGTACTTC. Translated: CASRRQGRETQYF.

This chain uses TRBV5-4 with TRBJ2-5; TRBD1 matches at 9 bases. This CDR3 is 14 amino acids long. With 2 bases clipped from V and 9 bases from J, the junction kept 8 bases outside the gene matches. Germline CDR1 is SGHNT and CDR2 is YYREEE (reference sequence). The CDR3 DNA reads TGTGCCAGCAGCTTTTTTGGACAGGGGAGTTCCCAGTACTTC. Translated: CASSFFGQGSSQYF.

The rearrangement links TRBV15 to TRBJ1-5; 7 bases line up with TRBD1. Germline assignment: CDR1 LNHNV and CDR2 YYDKDF (reference sequence). After removal of 1 base from V and 4 bases from J, the junction contained 4 bases not matched to a gene. The CDR3 has 15 amino acids. CDR3 region: CATSRGQGPNQPQHF. The CDR3 DNA is TGTGCCACCAGCAGAGGACAGGGCCCGAATCAGCCCCAGCATTTT. The full variable domain, with the rest looked up from reference TRBV15 and TRBJ1-5, is DAMVIQNPRYQVTQFGKPVTLSCSQTLNHNVMYWYQQKSSQAPKLLFHYYDKDFNNEADTPDNFQSRRPNTSFCFLDIRSPGLGDTAMYLCATSRGQGPNQPQHFGDGTRLSIL.

The chain joins TRBV2 to TRBJ1-5, with a possible D match to TRBD1 (5 bases). Germline V gives CDR1 SNHLY, CDR2 FYNNEI. V was trimmed by 2 bases and J by 4 bases, leaving 9 bases between them. The CDR3 extends over 14 amino acids. CDR3 sequence reads: CASSEMAGNQPQHF. CDR3 DNA: TGTGCCAGCAGTGAAATGGCAGGGAATCAGCCCCAGCATTTT. Using reference TRBV2 and TRBJ1-5 for the parts outside the CDR3, the full variable domain is EPEVTQTPSHQVTQMGQEVILRCVPISNHLYFYWYRQILGQKVEFLVSFYNNEISEKSEIFDDQFSVERPDGSNFTLKIRSTKLEDSAMYFCASSEMAGNQPQHFGDGTRLSIL.

The chain uses TRBV5-1 and TRBJ2-7; 13 positions agree with TRBD2. Germline loops: CDR1 SGHRS, CDR2 YFSETQ. The V gene end was trimmed by 7 bases and the J gene end by 9 bases; junction bases not matched to a gene: 10. The CDR3 has 14 residues. DNA of the CDR3: TGCGCCAGCTCCCTTGGACTAGCGGGGGTAAGGCAGTACTTC. Amino acids: CASSLGLAGVRQYF.

The table lists this clone with a count of one. CDR3 bases: TGTGCCAGCAGTCACAGCGGGGGCGTACCAGATACGCAGTATTTT. This encodes CASSHSGGVPDTQYF. The chain recombines TRBV6-5 with TRBJ2-3; 8 bases map to TRBD2. The CDR3 loop spans 15 amino acids. The junction had 8 bases not matched to a gene; V was cut back by 5 bases and J by 4 bases. Germline V lookup: CDR1 MNHEY, CDR2 SVGAGI.

The genes are TRBV18 and TRBJ1-1; 7 nucleotides match TRBD1. Germline values: CDR1 KGHSH, CDR2 LQKENI. The junction had 3 bases not matched to a gene; V was cut back by 5 bases and J by 6 bases. The CDR3 length is 12 residues. The CDR3: CASSDRAAEAFF. The CDR3 DNA reads TGTGCCAGCTCAGACAGGGCCGCTGAAGCTTTCTTT.

This clone appeared a few times. This chain links TRBV7-2 with TRBJ1-4; D is perhaps TRBD1 (6 bases). There are 13 residues in the CDR3. The V end lost 8 bases, the J end lost 5 bases, and 12 bases lay between the germline ends. The V gene's germline CDR1 is SGHTA and CDR2 FQGNSA. CDR3 sequence: CASGGETNEKLFF. DNA for the CDR3: TGTGCCAGCGGGGGCGAAACCAATGAAAAACTGTTTTTT.

This clone was seen once. The rearrangement links TRBV6-5 to TRBJ1-2, with TRBD1 matching over 7 bases. Germline lookup yields CDR1 MNHEY and CDR2 SVGAGI. Trimming cost V 2 bases and J 2 bases; bases outside gene matches: 2. The CDR3 length is 14 residues. CDR3 amino acids: CASSYDRENYGYTF. CDR3 nucleotides: TGTGCCAGCAGTTACGACAGGGAGAACTATGGCTACACCTTC.

This clone turned up a few times. The rearrangement links TRBV15 to TRBJ2-3; the match to TRBD2 covers 13 bases. V lost 5 bases and J lost 2; bases outside the gene matches: 4. CDR1 is LNHNV, CDR2 YYDKDF, per germline (reference sequence). The CDR3 is 16 amino acids. The CDR3 sequence is CATSDGTSGATDTQYF. Here the CDR3 DNA reads TGTGCCACCAGCGATGGGACTAGCGGGGCCACAGATACGCAGTATTTT.

This clone was picked up one time. The rearrangement uses TRBV27 and TRBJ1-6, with D perhaps matching TRBD1 (6 bases). V lost 6 bases, J lost 8 bases, and 11 bases lay in between. The CDR3 loop spans 13 amino acids. CDR1 and CDR2 (germline): MNHEY, SMNVEV (reference sequence). The CDR3 here is CASRRQEDSPLHF. The CDR3 DNA is TGTGCCAGCAGAAGACAGGAGGATTCACCCCTCCACTTT.

This chain links TRBV7-9 with TRBJ2-1, with D possibly being TRBD1 (6 bases). This CDR3 is 15 amino acids long. Trimming stripped 1 base from V and 8 bases from J, with 15 bases between. CDR1 and CDR2 (germline): SEHNR, FQNEAQ (reference sequence). CDR3 amino acids: CASSLDRALLYEQFF. The DNA for the CDR3 is TGTGCCAGCAGCTTAGACAGGGCCCTACTCTATGAGCAGTTCTTC. Full variable domain (rest looked up from reference TRBV7-9 and TRBJ2-1): DTGVSQNPRHKITKRGQNVTFRCDPISEHNRLYWYRQTLGQGPEFLTYFQNEAQLEKSRLLSDRFSAERPKGSFSTLEIQRTEQGDSAMYLCASSLDRALLYEQFFGPGTRLTVL.

The V call is TRBV6-5, the J call TRBJ1-6; a possible D gene is TRBD1 (6 bases). The germline V and J ends were trimmed by 0 bases and 4 bases, with 10 bases remaining between them. The CDR3 spans 16 residues. Germline V gives CDR1 MNHEY, CDR2 SVGAGI. In nucleotides, the CDR3 is TGTGCCAGCAGTTACTCCCCCAGGGGTTATAATTCACCCCTCCACTTT. Its protein is CASSYSPRGYNSPLHF.

This clone was seen a few times. This chain links TRBV11-2 with TRBJ2-4; no firm D call. V was cut by 5 bases and J by 0 bases, with 8 bases left in between. This CDR3 has 14 residues. Germline assignment: CDR1 SGHAT and CDR2 FQNNGV. The CDR3 loop reads CASSRTGAKNIQYF. The CDR3 bases are TGTGCCAGCAGCCGCACGGGAGCCAAAAACATTCAGTACTTC.

The table lists this clone with a count of one. The chain recombines TRBV9 with TRBJ1-6; 8 bases map to TRBD1. The V and J ends lost 0 bases and 7 bases, in that order; junction bases with no gene match: 3. The CDR3 extends over 15 amino acids. Per germline, CDR1 SGDLS and CDR2 YYNGEE. The CDR3 DNA reads TGTGCCAGCAGCGTAGAACAGGGGGGGAATTCACCCCTCCACTTT. This encodes CASSVEQGGNSPLHF.

This sequence joins TRBV19 and TRBJ2-2, with D perhaps TRBD2 (5 bases). CDR3 size: 13 residues. Trimming left V 7 bases short and J 6 bases short, with 12 bases between. Germline CDR1 is LNHDA and CDR2 is SQIVND (reference sequence). In DNA, the CDR3 is TGTGCCAGTACGGTGGGCGGGCCCGGGGAGCTGTTTTTT. It translates to CASTVGGPGELFF.

This rearrangement joins TRBV6-2 or TRBV6-3 to TRBJ2-7; D is unresolved. Germline V gives CDR1 MNHEY, CDR2 SVGEGT. V lost 2 bases, J lost 2 bases, and 7 bases lay in between. The CDR3 covers 13 residues. In DNA form, the CDR3 reads TGTGCCAGCAGTTACGAGGTCGCCTACGAGCAGTACTTC. Its protein product is CASSYEVAYEQYF.

This clone came up many times. The J gene is TRBJ1-2, the V gene TRBV7-9; weak D call: TRBD1 (5 bases). Between the trimmed V and J ends, which lost 2 bases and 7 bases, there was a span of 11 bases. The CDR3 length is 13 residues. CDR1 and CDR2 (germline): SEHNR, FQNEAQ (reference sequence). The CDR3 protein is CASSLQTDSGYTF. The CDR3 DNA is TGTGCCAGCAGCTTACAGACAGACTCTGGCTACACCTTC.

The V gene is TRBV6-5, the J gene TRBJ2-3; D is possibly TRBD2 (5 bases). Trimming left V 8 bases short and J 3 bases short, with 15 bases between. From germline, CDR1 is MNHEY and CDR2 SVGAGI. The CDR3 loop spans 14 amino acids. CDR3 region: CASSGKGGTDTQYF. CDR3 nucleotides: TGTGCCAGCTCGGGGAAAGGAGGAACAGATACGCAGTATTTT.

This clone was counted only a few times. V usage is TRBV6-5 and J usage is TRBJ2-7, with 8 nucleotides matching TRBD2. Germline V CDR1 and CDR2: MNHEY, SVGAGI. CDR3 length: 14 amino acids. The V gene end was trimmed by 6 bases and the J gene end by 7 bases; junction bases not matched to a gene: 11. The CDR3 spells CASREPGTRREQYF. DNA of the CDR3: TGTGCCAGCAGAGAGCCCGGGACTAGGCGTGAGCAGTACTTC.

This clone was observed a handful of times. This chain links TRBV5-6 with TRBJ1-2, with D hard to call. The germline V and J ends were trimmed by 0 bases and 7 bases, with 19 bases remaining between them. The germline V gene has CDR1 SGHDT and CDR2 YYEEEE. The CDR3 loop spans 16 amino acids. CDR3 nucleotides: TGTGCCAGCAGCTTGGCGGGTCCCTTCCTGTTAAGTGGCTACACCTTC. Translated: CASSLAGPFLLSGYTF.

This clone was counted at least ten times. The chain joins TRBV7-2 to TRBJ2-1, with 11 bases matching TRBD2. Per the germline V gene, CDR1 is SGHTA and CDR2 is FQGNSA. V was clipped by 3 bases and J by 9 bases; unmatched bases: 7. This CDR3 is 15 amino acids long. CDR3 DNA: TGTGCCAGCAGCTTTAGCGGGAGGGCCAGAGGTGAGCAGTTCTTC. Its translation: CASSFSGRARGEQFF.

The J gene is TRBJ2-3, the V gene TRBV3-1 (or the pseudogene TRBV3-2); D might be TRBD2 (6 bases). The V gene's germline CDR1 is LGHDT and CDR2 YNNKEL (reference sequence). The CDR3 has 13 amino acids. Trimming shortened V by 7 bases and J by 1 base, and 9 bases separated the two germline ends. The CDR3 spells CASTPGGTDTQYF. DNA for the CDR3: TGTGCCAGCACCCCGGGAGGCACAGATACGCAGTATTTT.

The CDR3 here is CASSLQVQDDTQYF. DNA for the CDR3: TGTGCCAGCAGCCTCCAAGTACAGGACGATACGCAGTATTTT. This chain uses TRBV5-4 with TRBJ2-3, with D perhaps matching TRBD1 (5 bases). Trimming took 4 bases from V and 6 from J, leaving 15 bases between them. Germline V gene lookup returns CDR1 SGHNT and CDR2 YYREEE (reference sequence). This CDR3 is built from 14 residues. Combining the CDR3 with reference TRBV5-4 and TRBJ2-3 gives the whole variable domain ETGVTQSPTHLIKTRGQQVTLRCSSQSGHNTVSWYQQALGQGPQFIFQYYREEENGRGNFPPRFSGLQFPNYSSELNVNALELDDSALYLCASSLQVQDDTQYFGPGTRLTVL.